This entry features one T cell receptor beta chain sequence. In the source study's methods: The assay estimated nucleated cells by amplifying reference gene primers. Only in-frame clones appear in the TCRdb table, and some are missing; sequencing was by immunoSEQ multiplex PCR. V and J calls and clone size are copied from that table; D and trimming were computed from the DNA. The sample has 200,000 to 250,000 clones; about 88% are singletons. This entry belongs to a study of blood T cell repertoires in COVID-19. At the level of the study: The samples span acute and convalescent COVID-19 from the United States, Italy and Spain. T cells, B-cell-depleted T cells, or PBMCs supplied cDNA or gDNA.

Material: peripheral blood. This clonotype originated in a woman aged 60-75 years with acute or convalescent COVID-19.

CDR3 sequence reads: CASSMGRDHGYTF. In nucleotides, the CDR3 is TGTGCCAGTAGTATGGGGAGGGATCATGGCTACACCTTC. The V call is TRBV19, the J call TRBJ1-2; no clear D gene. Germline CDR1 LNHDA, CDR2 SQIVND (reference sequence). The V gene lost 3 bases and the J gene lost 6 bases, with 11 bases spanning the gap. The CDR3 is 13 amino acids.